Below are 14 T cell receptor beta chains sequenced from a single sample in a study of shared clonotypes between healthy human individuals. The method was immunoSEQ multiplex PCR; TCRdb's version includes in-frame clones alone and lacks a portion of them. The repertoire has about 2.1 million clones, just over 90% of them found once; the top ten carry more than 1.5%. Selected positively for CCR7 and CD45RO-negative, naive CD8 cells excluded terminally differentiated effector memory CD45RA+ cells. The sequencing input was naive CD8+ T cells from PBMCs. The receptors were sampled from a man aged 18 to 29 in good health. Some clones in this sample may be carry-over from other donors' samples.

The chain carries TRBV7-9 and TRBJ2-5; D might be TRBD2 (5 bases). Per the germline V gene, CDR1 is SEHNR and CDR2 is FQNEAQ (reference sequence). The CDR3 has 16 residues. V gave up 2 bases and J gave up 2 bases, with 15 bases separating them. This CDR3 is CASSLILVGGQETQYF. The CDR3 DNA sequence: TGTGCCAGCAGCTTAATTTTGGTTGGCGGGCAAGAGACCCAGTACTTC.

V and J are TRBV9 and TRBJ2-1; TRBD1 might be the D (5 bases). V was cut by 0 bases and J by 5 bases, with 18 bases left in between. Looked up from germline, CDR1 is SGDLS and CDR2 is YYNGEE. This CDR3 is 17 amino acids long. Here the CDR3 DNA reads TGTGCCAGCAGCGTAGGCGCTGCCTGGGGCTTGGACAATGAGCAGTTCTTC. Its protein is CASSVGAAWGLDNEQFF.

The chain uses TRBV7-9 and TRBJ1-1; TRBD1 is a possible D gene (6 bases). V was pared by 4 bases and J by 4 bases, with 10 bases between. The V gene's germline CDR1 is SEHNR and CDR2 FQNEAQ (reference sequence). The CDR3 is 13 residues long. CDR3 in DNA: TGTGCCAGCAGCTCCGGACAGTTCACTGAAGCTTTCTTT. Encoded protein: CASSSGQFTEAFF.

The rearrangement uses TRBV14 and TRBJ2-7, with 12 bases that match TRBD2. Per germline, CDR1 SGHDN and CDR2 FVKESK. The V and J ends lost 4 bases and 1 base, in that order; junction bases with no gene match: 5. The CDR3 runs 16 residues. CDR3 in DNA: TGTGCCAGCAGCCCTCCTGGACTAGCGGGATCCTACGAGCAGTACTTC. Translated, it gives CASSPPGLAGSYEQYF.

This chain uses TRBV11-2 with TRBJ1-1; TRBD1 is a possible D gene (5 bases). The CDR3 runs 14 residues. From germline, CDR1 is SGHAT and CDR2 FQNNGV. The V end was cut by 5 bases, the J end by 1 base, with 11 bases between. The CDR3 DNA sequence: TGTGCCAGCAGCCTCTATGGACAGAACACTGAAGCTTTCTTT. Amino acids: CASSLYGQNTEAFF.

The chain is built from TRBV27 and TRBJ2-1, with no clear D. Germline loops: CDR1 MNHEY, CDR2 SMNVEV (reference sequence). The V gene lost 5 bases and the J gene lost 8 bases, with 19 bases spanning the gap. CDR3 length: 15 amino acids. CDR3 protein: CASSPRLNLLDEQFF. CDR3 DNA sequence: TGTGCCAGCAGTCCCCGACTCAATCTCCTCGATGAGCAGTTCTTC.

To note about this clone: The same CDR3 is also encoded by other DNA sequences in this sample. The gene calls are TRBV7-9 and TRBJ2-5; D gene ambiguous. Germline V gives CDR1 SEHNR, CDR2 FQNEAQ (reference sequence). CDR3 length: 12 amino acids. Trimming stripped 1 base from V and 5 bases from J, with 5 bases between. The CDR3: CASSLGSETQYF. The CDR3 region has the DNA TGTGCCAGCAGCTTAGGGTCGGAGACCCAGTACTTC.

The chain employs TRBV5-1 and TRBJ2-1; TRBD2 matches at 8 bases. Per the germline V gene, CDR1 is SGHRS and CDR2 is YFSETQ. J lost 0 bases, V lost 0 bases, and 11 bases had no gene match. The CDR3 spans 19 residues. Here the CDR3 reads CASSLVGSGGRTSYNEQFF. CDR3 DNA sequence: TGCGCCAGCAGCTTGGTCGGGAGCGGGGGCCGAACCTCCTACAATGAGCAGTTCTTC.

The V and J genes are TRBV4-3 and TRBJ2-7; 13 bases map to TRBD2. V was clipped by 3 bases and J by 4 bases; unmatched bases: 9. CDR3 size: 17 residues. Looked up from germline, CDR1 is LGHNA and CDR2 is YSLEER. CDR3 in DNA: TGCGCCAGCAGCCACGCCGTAACTAGCGGGAGGGGGTACGAGCAGTACTTC. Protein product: CASSHAVTSGRGYEQYF.

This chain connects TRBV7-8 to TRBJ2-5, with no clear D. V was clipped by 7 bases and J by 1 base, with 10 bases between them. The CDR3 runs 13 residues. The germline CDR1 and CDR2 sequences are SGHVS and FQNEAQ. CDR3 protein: CASTLEFQETQYF. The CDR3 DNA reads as TGTGCCAGCACCCTAGAGTTCCAAGAGACCCAGTACTTC.

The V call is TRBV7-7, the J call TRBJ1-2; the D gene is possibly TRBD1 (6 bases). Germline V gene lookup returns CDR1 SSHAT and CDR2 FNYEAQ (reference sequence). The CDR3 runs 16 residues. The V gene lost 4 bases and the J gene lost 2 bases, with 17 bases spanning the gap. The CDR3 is CASSSPPPGTNYGYTF. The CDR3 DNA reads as TGTGCCAGCAGCTCACCCCCCCCAGGGACAAACTATGGCTACACCTTC.

This chain's CDR3 is CASSPLTPTSTDTQYF. The CDR3 DNA reads TGTGCCAGCAGTCCCCTGACACCTACTAGCACAGATACGCAGTATTTT. The chain couples TRBV27 to TRBJ2-3; D not resolved. Germline CDR1 MNHEY, CDR2 SMNVEV (reference sequence). Deletions cut 5 bases from V and 0 bases from J, with 15 bases between. This CDR3 has 16 residues.

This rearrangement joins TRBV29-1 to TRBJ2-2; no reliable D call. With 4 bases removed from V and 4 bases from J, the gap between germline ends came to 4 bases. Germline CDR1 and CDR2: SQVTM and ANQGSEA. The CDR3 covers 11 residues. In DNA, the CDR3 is TGCAGCGTTGTTCTCACCGGGGAGCTGTTTTTT. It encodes CSVVLTGELFF.

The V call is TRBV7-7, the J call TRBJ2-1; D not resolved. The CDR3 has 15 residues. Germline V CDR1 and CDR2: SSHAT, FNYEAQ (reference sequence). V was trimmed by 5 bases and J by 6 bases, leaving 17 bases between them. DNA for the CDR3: TGTGCCAGCAGCCCAGACCTGACGCAAGCCAATGAGCAGTTCTTC. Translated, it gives CASSPDLTQANEQFF.